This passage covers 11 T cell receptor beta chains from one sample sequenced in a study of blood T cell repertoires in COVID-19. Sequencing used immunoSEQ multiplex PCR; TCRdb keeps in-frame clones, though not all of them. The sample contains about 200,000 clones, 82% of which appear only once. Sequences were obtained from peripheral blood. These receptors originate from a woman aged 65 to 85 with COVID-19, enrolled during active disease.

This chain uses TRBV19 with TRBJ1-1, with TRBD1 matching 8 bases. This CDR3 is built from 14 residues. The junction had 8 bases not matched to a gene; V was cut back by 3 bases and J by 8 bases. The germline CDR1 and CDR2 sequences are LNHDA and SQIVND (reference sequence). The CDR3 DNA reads TGTGCCAGTAGTATCGTCCGGACAGGGCAAGAAGCTTTCTTT. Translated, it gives CASSIVRTGQEAFF.

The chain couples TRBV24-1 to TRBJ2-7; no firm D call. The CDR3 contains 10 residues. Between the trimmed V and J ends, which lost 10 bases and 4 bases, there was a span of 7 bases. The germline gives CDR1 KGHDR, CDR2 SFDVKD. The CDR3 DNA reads TGTGCCACGTCCCGTTACGAGCAGTACTTC. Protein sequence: CATSRYEQYF.

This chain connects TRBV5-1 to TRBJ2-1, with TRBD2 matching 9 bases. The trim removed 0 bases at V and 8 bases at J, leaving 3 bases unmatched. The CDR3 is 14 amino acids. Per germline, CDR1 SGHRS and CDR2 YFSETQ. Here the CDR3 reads CASSLGAGGDEQFF. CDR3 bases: TGCGCCAGCAGCTTGGGTGCGGGAGGGGATGAGCAGTTCTTC. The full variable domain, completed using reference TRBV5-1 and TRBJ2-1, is KAGVTQTPRYLIKTRGQQVTLSCSPISGHRSVSWYQQTPGQGLQFLFEYFSETQRNKGNFPGRFSGRQFSNSRSEMNVSTLELGDSALYLCASSLGAGGDEQFFGPGTRLTVL.

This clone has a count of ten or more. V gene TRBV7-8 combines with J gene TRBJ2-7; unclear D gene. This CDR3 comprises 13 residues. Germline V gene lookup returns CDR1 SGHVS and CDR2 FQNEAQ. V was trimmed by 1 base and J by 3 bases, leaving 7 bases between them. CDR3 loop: CASSLGYNYEQYF. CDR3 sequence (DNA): TGTGCCAGCAGCTTAGGGTACAACTACGAGCAGTACTTC.

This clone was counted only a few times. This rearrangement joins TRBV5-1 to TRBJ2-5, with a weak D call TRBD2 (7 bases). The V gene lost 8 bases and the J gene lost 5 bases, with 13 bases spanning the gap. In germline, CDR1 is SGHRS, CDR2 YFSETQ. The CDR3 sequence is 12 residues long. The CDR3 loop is CASHREGETQYF. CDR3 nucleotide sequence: TGCGCCAGTCACAGGGAGGGGGAGACCCAGTACTTC.

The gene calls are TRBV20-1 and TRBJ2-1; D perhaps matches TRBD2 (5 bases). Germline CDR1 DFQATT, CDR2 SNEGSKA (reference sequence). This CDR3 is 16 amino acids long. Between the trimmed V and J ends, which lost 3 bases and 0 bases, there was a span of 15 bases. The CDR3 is CSASELGRSSYNEQFF. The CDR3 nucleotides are TGCAGTGCTAGTGAGCTGGGGAGAAGCTCCTACAATGAGCAGTTCTTC.

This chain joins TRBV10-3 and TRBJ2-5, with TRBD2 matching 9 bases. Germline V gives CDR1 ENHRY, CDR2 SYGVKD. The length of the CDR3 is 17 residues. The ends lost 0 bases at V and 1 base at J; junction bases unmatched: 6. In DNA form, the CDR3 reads TGTGCCATCAGTGAGTCTGGCCTAGCGGGACCCCAAGAGACCCAGTACTTC. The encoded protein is CAISESGLAGPQETQYF.

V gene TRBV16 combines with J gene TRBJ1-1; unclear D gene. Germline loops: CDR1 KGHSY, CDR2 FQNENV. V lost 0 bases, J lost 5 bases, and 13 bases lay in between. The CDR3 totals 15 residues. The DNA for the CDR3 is TGTGCCAGCAGCCAATCGTTTCGGAGGGAAACTGAAGCTTTCTTT. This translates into CASSQSFRRETEAFF.

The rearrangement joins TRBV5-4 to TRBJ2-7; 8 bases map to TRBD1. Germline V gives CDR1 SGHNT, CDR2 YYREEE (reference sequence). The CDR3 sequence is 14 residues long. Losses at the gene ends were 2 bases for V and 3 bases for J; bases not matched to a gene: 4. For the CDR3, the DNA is TGTGCCAGCAGCTTTGGACAGGGTGACTACGAGCAGTACTTC. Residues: CASSFGQGDYEQYF.

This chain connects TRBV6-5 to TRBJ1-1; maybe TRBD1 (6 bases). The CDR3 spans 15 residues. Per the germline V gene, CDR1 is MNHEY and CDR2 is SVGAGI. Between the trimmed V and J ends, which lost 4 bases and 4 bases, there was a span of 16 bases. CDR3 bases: TGTGCCAGCAGTTCACCAGGGGTGAGGAGCACTGAAGCTTTCTTT. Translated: CASSSPGVRSTEAFF.

CDR3 nucleotides: TGTGCCAGCAGCTTGACCGGACAGGGAGCGAACACTGAAGCTTTCTTT. It is translated as CASSLTGQGANTEAFF. The chain employs TRBV5-4 and TRBJ1-1; 8 positions agree with TRBD1. After removal of 1 base from V and 1 base from J, the junction contained 6 bases not matched to a gene. This CDR3 region has 16 residues. From germline, CDR1 is SGHNT and CDR2 YYREEE (reference sequence). The whole variable domain, filled in from reference TRBV5-4 and TRBJ1-1, reads ETGVTQSPTHLIKTRGQQVTLRCSSQSGHNTVSWYQQALGQGPQFIFQYYREEENGRGNFPPRFSGLQFPNYSSELNVNALELDDSALYLCASSLTGQGANTEAFFGQGTRLTVV.